The 31 T cell receptor beta chains in this list originate from one sample, sequenced in a study of blood T cell repertoires in COVID-19. Generated by immunoSEQ multiplex PCR, the TCRdb table keeps only in-frame clones and is missing some. The profile shows under 300,000 clones, 70% to 90% of them singletons. What was sequenced was PBMCs or T cells enriched from blood (not recorded which). The receptor source for this set is a man aged 18 to 30 who had recovered from COVID-19.

The chain employs TRBV5-8 and TRBJ1-2; 9 positions agree with TRBD1. Germline CDR1 reads SGHTS; CDR2 reads YDEGEE. The CDR3 sequence is 15 residues long. Trimming took 3 bases from V and 4 from J; bases not matched to a gene: 7. The chain's CDR3 is CASSSRTGASYGYTF. In DNA form, the CDR3 reads TGTGCCAGCAGCTCTCGGACAGGGGCCTCCTATGGCTACACCTTC.

This clone was seen a few times. The rearrangement links TRBV30 to TRBJ2-5; 12 bases line up with TRBD2. Germline V gene data show CDR1 as GTSNPN and CDR2 as SVGIG (reference sequence). This CDR3 region has 15 residues. The junction had 5 bases not matched to a gene; V was cut back by 2 bases and J by 4 bases. The CDR3 DNA follows: TGTGCCTGGAGTCCTGGACTAGCGGGAATAGAGACCCAGTACTTC. Encoded protein: CAWSPGLAGIETQYF.

The V call is TRBV6-5, the J call TRBJ2-4; maybe TRBD2 (5 bases). Trimming left V 2 bases short and J 1 base short, with 6 bases between. Germline CDR1 reads MNHEY; CDR2 reads SVGAGI. The CDR3 extends over 14 amino acids. The CDR3 DNA reads as TGTGCCAGCAGTTACACGGGGGCCAAAAACATTCAGTACTTC. It yields the protein CASSYTGAKNIQYF.

The chain couples TRBV15 to TRBJ1-1, with D possibly matching TRBD1 (6 bases). The germline gives CDR1 LNHNV, CDR2 YYDKDF (reference sequence). This CDR3 is 17 amino acids long. The V end lost 1 base, the J end lost 0 bases, and 15 bases lay between the germline ends. The CDR3 DNA sequence: TGTGCCACCAGCAGAGGGCAAGGGGGGGTCATGAACACTGAAGCTTTCTTT. Amino acids: CATSRGQGGVMNTEAFF.

This clone showed up just a few times. The rearrangement joins TRBV6-1 to TRBJ1-5; 7 bases are a match to TRBD1. CDR3 length equals 17 residues. The germline V gene encodes CDR1 MNHNS and CDR2 SASEGT. V lost 1 base and J lost 0; bases outside the gene matches: 6. This CDR3 reads CASSEGTGPYSNQPQHF. CDR3 nucleotide sequence: TGTGCCAGCAGTGAAGGGACAGGACCGTATAGCAATCAGCCCCAGCATTTT.

The rearrangement links TRBV6-2 or TRBV6-3 to TRBJ2-4; 9 bases fit TRBD2. The V gene end was trimmed by 2 bases and the J gene end by 0 bases; junction bases not matched to a gene: 5. Germline CDR1 and CDR2: MNHEY and SVGEGT. The CDR3 length is 17 residues. This chain's CDR3 is CASSYGLAGIAKNIQYF. The CDR3 DNA sequence: TGTGCCAGCAGTTACGGGCTAGCGGGGATAGCCAAAAACATTCAGTACTTC.

This sequence joins TRBV2 and TRBJ1-5; TRBD1 is a possible D gene (6 bases). The CDR3 is 15 residues long. Germline V gene lookup returns CDR1 SNHLY and CDR2 FYNNEI. Between the trimmed V and J ends, which lost 5 bases and 3 bases, there was a span of 14 bases. CDR3 bases: TGTGCCAGCAGTCCAGATACAGGGTTCAATCAGCCCCAGCATTTT. Amino acids: CASSPDTGFNQPQHF.

The chain couples TRBV5-4 to TRBJ2-5, with 9 nucleotides matching TRBD2. From germline, CDR1 is SGHNT and CDR2 YYREEE (reference sequence). Germline trimming cut 4 bases from V and 4 bases from J; bases unmatched to any gene: 11. The CDR3 spans 16 residues. The CDR3 nucleotides read TGTGCCAGCAGCCCGACTCTAGCGGGATTTCGAGAGACCCAGTACTTC. Translation: CASSPTLAGFRETQYF.

This chain joins TRBV15 and TRBJ2-6, with D perhaps matching TRBD1 (6 bases). From germline, CDR1 is LNHNV and CDR2 YYDKDF (reference sequence). The ends were cut back, 4 bases at V and 1 base at J, with 11 bases in the middle. The CDR3 is made up of 16 amino acids. In DNA form, the CDR3 reads TGTGCCACCAGCAAGTGGACAGCTTCTGGGGCCAACGTCCTGACTTTC. Amino acid sequence: CATSKWTASGANVLTF.

This rearrangement joins TRBV10-3 to TRBJ2-5; D is perhaps TRBD1 (6 bases). The CDR3 extends over 15 amino acids. Germline V gene data show CDR1 as ENHRY and CDR2 as SYGVKD. The ends were cut back, 6 bases at V and 7 bases at J, with 21 bases in the middle. The CDR3 coding sequence is TGTGCCATCAGACCCATGGACAGCCCTGCGGGGACCCAGTACTTC. Amino acid sequence: CAIRPMDSPAGTQYF.

The V gene is TRBV29-1, the J gene TRBJ1-2, with 9 bases aligning to TRBD1. CDR3 length equals 11 residues. The V gene's germline CDR1 is SQVTM and CDR2 ANQGSEA. The junction had 4 bases not matched to a gene; V was cut back by 8 bases and J by 6 bases. The CDR3 region is CSTGQGDGYTF. In DNA form, the CDR3 reads TGCAGCACGGGACAGGGAGATGGCTACACCTTC.

The chain employs TRBV2 and TRBJ1-1; D is ambiguous. CDR3 length: 13 residues. Looked up from germline, CDR1 is SNHLY and CDR2 is FYNNEI. V lost 7 bases and J lost 0, with 9 bases in between. This CDR3 reads CASTIEMNTEAFF. The DNA for the CDR3 is TGTGCCAGCACGATCGAGATGAACACTGAAGCTTTCTTT.

The gene calls are TRBV9 and TRBJ2-2, with 11 positions matching TRBD2. Germline CDR1 SGDLS, CDR2 YYNGEE. The CDR3 spans 15 residues. After removal of 0 bases from V and 6 bases from J, the junction contained 1 base not matched to a gene. The CDR3 DNA reads TGTGCCAGCAGCGTAGGGGGACTAGCGGCCGGGGAGCTGTTTTTT. Its translation is CASSVGGLAAGELFF.

The chain carries TRBV2 and TRBJ1-2; a weak D match, TRBD1 (6 bases). The CDR3 totals 13 residues. Per the germline V gene, CDR1 is SNHLY and CDR2 is FYNNEI. V was cut by 6 bases and J by 0 bases, with 8 bases left in between. Here the CDR3 reads CASRQGPNYGYTF. CDR3 nucleotide sequence: TGTGCCAGCAGACAGGGCCCTAACTATGGCTACACCTTC.

This rearrangement joins TRBV9 to TRBJ2-2; no reliable D call. CDR3 length: 14 amino acids. Germline V CDR1 and CDR2: SGDLS, YYNGEE. V lost 2 bases and J 4 bases, leaving 9 bases between the germline ends. In nucleotides, the CDR3 is TGTGCCAGCAGCGTGTCATGGGCCACCGGGGAGCTGTTTTTT. Amino acid sequence: CASSVSWATGELFF.

The chain carries TRBV12-3 or TRBV12-4 and TRBJ1-1; D is possibly TRBD1 (5 bases). The CDR3 spans 13 residues. The germline V and J ends were trimmed by 5 bases and 6 bases, with 13 bases remaining between them. CDR3 sequence: CASSTGAGAEAFF. CDR3 nucleotides: TGTGCCAGCAGTACAGGAGCGGGGGCTGAAGCTTTCTTT.

This sequence joins TRBV5-4 and TRBJ2-5, with 10 bases that match TRBD1. Trimming cost V 5 bases and J 2 bases; bases outside gene matches: 12. Germline lookup yields CDR1 SGHNT and CDR2 YYREEE (reference sequence). There are 17 residues in the CDR3. The CDR3 loop reads CASRGTGEGFWQETQYF. As DNA, the CDR3 is TGTGCCAGCAGGGGGACAGGGGAAGGGTTTTGGCAAGAGACCCAGTACTTC.

The chain uses TRBV6-4 and TRBJ2-1; 13 bases are a match to TRBD2. Trimming at V came to 4 bases and at J to 4 bases, leaving 4 bases not matched to a gene. The CDR3 is made up of 16 amino acids. The germline CDR1 and CDR2 sequences are MRHNA and SNTAGT. The CDR3 loop is CASSVQTSGGYNEQFF. CDR3 DNA sequence: TGTGCCAGCAGTGTCCAGACTAGCGGGGGGTACAATGAGCAGTTCTTC.

The rearrangement uses TRBV28 and TRBJ2-5, with TRBD2 matching over 11 bases. Germline CDR1 reads MDHEN; CDR2 reads SYDVKM. The CDR3 sequence is 17 residues long. V dropped 4 bases and J dropped 4; count of bases not matched to a gene: 11. The CDR3 nucleotides are TGTGCCAGCAGTTGGGGTAGCGGGAGGGCCCTTATAGAGACCCAGTACTTC. Protein product: CASSWGSGRALIETQYF.

This chain joins TRBV2 and TRBJ1-2; 8 nucleotides line up with TRBD1. This CDR3 is 14 amino acids long. The germline V gene encodes CDR1 SNHLY and CDR2 FYNNEI. The V segment lost 4 bases and the J segment 6 bases; nucleotides outside the gene matches: 7. The CDR3 spells CASSVLQGANGYTF. CDR3 coding DNA: TGTGCCAGCAGTGTTCTGCAGGGGGCCAATGGCTACACCTTC.

This clone appeared a few times. The chain's CDR3 is CSAITGYGYTF. The CDR3 coding sequence is TGCAGTGCTATTACCGGCTATGGCTACACCTTC. V and J are TRBV20-1 and TRBJ1-2; D is unclear. Trimming cost V 4 bases and J 4 bases, with 7 bases left between them. The CDR3 sequence is 11 residues long. Germline V gives CDR1 DFQATT, CDR2 SNEGSKA (reference sequence).

This clone turned up a few times. V is TRBV7-9 and J is TRBJ2-3; 8 bases line up with TRBD1. The CDR3 is made up of 16 amino acids. The germline V gene encodes CDR1 SEHNR and CDR2 FQNEAQ (reference sequence). V trimming: 2 bases; J trimming: 5 bases; junction bases outside the gene matches: 9. In nucleotides, the CDR3 is TGTGCCAGCAGCTTAAAGGAAGGACAGGGAAAAGATACGCAGTATTTT. It specifies CASSLKEGQGKDTQYF. Using reference TRBV7-9 and TRBJ2-3 for the parts outside the CDR3, the full variable domain is DTGVSQNPRHKITKRGQNVTFRCDPISEHNRLYWYRQTLGQGPEFLTYFQNEAQLEKSRLLSDRFSAERPKGSFSTLEIQRTEQGDSAMYLCASSLKEGQGKDTQYFGPGTRLTVL.

The V call is TRBV12-3 or TRBV12-4, the J call TRBJ2-5; 7 nucleotides align to TRBD1. Trimming cost V 4 bases and J 5 bases; bases outside gene matches: 4. The length of the CDR3 is 13 residues. CDR3 loop: CASSWKQGETQYF. The CDR3 DNA follows: TGTGCCAGCAGTTGGAAACAGGGGGAGACCCAGTACTTC.

V is TRBV7-6 and J is TRBJ2-7; a weak D match, TRBD2 (6 bases). The CDR3 extends over 15 amino acids. V lost 1 base and J 0 bases, leaving 10 bases between the germline ends. Germline-derived CDR1 and CDR2 are SGHVS and FNYEAQ. CDR3 sequence reads: CASSLVVGSSYEQYF. The CDR3 nucleotides read TGTGCCAGCAGCTTAGTAGTCGGGAGCTCCTACGAGCAGTACTTC.

The chain carries TRBV29-1 and TRBJ2-1, with D maybe TRBD2 (7 bases). Germline V CDR1 and CDR2: SQVTM, ANQGSEA. The ends were cut back, 7 bases at V and 9 bases at J, with 19 bases in the middle. The CDR3 has 13 amino acids. The DNA for the CDR3 is TGCAGCGCCCAAGAAGTGGGGGGGGCTGAGCAGTTCTTC. Protein sequence: CSAQEVGGAEQFF.

This clone was detected only a few times. The genes are TRBV19 and TRBJ1-2; 7 positions match TRBD1. Per the germline V gene, CDR1 is LNHDA and CDR2 is SQIVND (reference sequence). This CDR3 has 15 residues. J lost 1 base, V lost 5 bases, and 7 bases had no gene match. CDR3 coding DNA: TGTGCCAGTAGTCACCGACAGGGAGGTAACTATGGCTACACCTTC. It yields the protein CASSHRQGGNYGYTF.

The chain joins TRBV15 to TRBJ2-3, with D uncertain. V was shortened by 1 base and J by 0 bases, with 5 bases between the two germline ends. In germline, CDR1 is LNHNV, CDR2 YYDKDF (reference sequence). This CDR3 is 14 amino acids long. For the CDR3, the DNA is TGTGCCACCAGCAGAGGGGCTAGCACAGATACGCAGTATTTT. Translation gives CATSRGASTDTQYF. Full variable domain (outside the CDR3, taken from reference TRBV15 and TRBJ2-3): DAMVIQNPRYQVTQFGKPVTLSCSQTLNHNVMYWYQQKSSQAPKLLFHYYDKDFNNEADTPDNFQSRRPNTSFCFLDIRSPGLGDTAMYLCATSRGASTDTQYFGPGTRLTVL.

V is TRBV6-6 and J is TRBJ2-7; D possibly corresponds to TRBD1 (6 bases). The CDR3 is 19 amino acids. The V and J ends lost 5 bases and 3 bases respectively, with 29 bases between them. Germline CDR1 MNHNY, CDR2 SVGAGI (reference sequence). CDR3 region: CASSQTGTPTLTPYYEQYF. CDR3 sequence (DNA): TGTGCCAGCAGTCAAACCGGGACACCAACATTAACCCCCTACTACGAGCAGTACTTC.

The chain combines TRBV10-3 with TRBJ1-2, with a possible D match to TRBD1 (5 bases). Germline CDR1 is ENHRY and CDR2 is SYGVKD. CDR3 length equals 13 residues. The V end was cut by 5 bases, the J end by 5 bases, with 12 bases between. Here the CDR3 DNA reads TGTGCCATCAGTCGACAGAAAATTTATGGCTACACCTTC. Amino acid sequence: CAISRQKIYGYTF.

The chain joins TRBV5-4 to TRBJ2-5; perhaps TRBD1 as D (5 bases). CDR3 length equals 14 residues. Germline V lookup: CDR1 SGHNT, CDR2 YYREEE (reference sequence). V dropped 1 base and J dropped 5 bases, with 12 bases sitting between them. CDR3 in amino acids: CASSLRAGLETQYF. CDR3 nucleotides: TGTGCCAGCAGCTTGAGGGCAGGGTTGGAGACCCAGTACTTC.

This clone was counted only a few times. V is TRBV27 and J is TRBJ2-5, with a tentative D call TRBD2 (6 bases). CDR3 size: 17 residues. V was pared by 2 bases and J by 3 bases, with 19 bases between. Germline loops: CDR1 MNHEY, CDR2 SMNVEV (reference sequence). In DNA form, the CDR3 reads TGTGCCAGCAGTTTAAATCTTCCGGCTAGCGCTAAAGAGACCCAGTACTTC. This encodes CASSLNLPASAKETQYF.